This TCR beta chain was sequenced for a study of shared clonotypes between healthy human individuals. Sequencing used immunoSEQ multiplex PCR; TCRdb keeps in-frame clones, though not all of them. The sample has about 1.5 million clones, around 98% seen once; the top ten hold 0.45%. V lost 0 bases to trimming and J lost 0 bases, with 7 bases between them. This CDR3 contains 15 residues. From germline, CDR1 is SGHKS and CDR2 YYEKEE (reference sequence). Source material: naive CD4+ T cells sorted from blood. Subset noted: CD45RA+ positively selected. The V and J genes are TRBV5-5 and TRBJ1-3, with D unresolved. This TCR was sampled from a man aged 25 to 40 in good health. The CDR3 protein is CASSLDEYSGNTIYF. Here the CDR3 DNA reads TGTGCCAGCAGCTTGGACGAATACTCTGGAAACACCATATATTTT.